The source of this T cell receptor beta chain is a study of shared clonotypes between healthy human individuals. TCRdb's table, derived via immunoSEQ multiplex PCR, lists solely in-frame clones and lacks some. The sample has 950,000 to 1,100,000 clones, about 80% seen once; the top ten hold approximately 1.3%. Sequenced sample: memory CD4+ T cells sorted from blood. This sample's subset: CD45RA-negative fraction. The clonotype was recovered from a man between 18 and 29 years old in good health.

The CDR3 loop reads CASSLQGHPSYEQYF. CDR3 DNA sequence: TGTGCCAGCAGTCTACAGGGCCACCCCTCCTACGAGCAGTACTTC. The chain uses TRBV27 and TRBJ2-7; D might be TRBD1 (6 bases). V dropped 5 bases and J dropped 0 bases, with 14 bases sitting between them. CDR1 is MNHEY, CDR2 SMNVEV, per germline (reference sequence). This CDR3 has 15 residues.